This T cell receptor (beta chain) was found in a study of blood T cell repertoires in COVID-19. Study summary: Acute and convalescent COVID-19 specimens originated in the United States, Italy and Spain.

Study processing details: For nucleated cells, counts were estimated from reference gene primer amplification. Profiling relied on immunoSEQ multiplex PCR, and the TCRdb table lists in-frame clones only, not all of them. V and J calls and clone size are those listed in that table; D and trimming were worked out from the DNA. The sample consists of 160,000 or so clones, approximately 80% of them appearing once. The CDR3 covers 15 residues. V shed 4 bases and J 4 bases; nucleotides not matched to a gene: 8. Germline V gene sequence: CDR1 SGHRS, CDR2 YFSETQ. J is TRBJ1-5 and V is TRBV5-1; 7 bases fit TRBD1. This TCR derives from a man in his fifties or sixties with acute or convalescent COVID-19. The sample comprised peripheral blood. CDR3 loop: CASSPEGQTNQPQHF. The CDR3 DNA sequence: TGCGCCAGCAGCCCCGAGGGACAGACAAATCAGCCCCAGCATTTT.